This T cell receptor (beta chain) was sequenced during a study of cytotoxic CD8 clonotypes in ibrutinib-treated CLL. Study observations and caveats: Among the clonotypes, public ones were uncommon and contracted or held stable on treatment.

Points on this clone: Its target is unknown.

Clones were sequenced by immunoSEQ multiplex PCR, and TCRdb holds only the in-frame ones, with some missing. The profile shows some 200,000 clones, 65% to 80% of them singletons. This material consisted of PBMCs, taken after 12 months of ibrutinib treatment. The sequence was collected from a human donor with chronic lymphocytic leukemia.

The CDR3 spells CASSQQGQPQHF. The CDR3 nucleotides read TGTGCCAGCAGCCAACAAGGACAGCCCCAGCATTTT. The chain combines TRBV14 with TRBJ1-5; D not certain. CDR1 and CDR2 (germline): SGHDN, FVKESK. This CDR3 has 12 residues. Trimming removed 2 bases at V and 7 bases at J, with 6 bases between.